One T cell receptor (beta chain) is described in this entry. Its cognate antigen is unknown. Trimming stripped 4 bases from V and 0 bases from J, with 13 bases between. The germline V gene has CDR1 MNHEY and CDR2 SMNVEV (reference sequence). The CDR3 spans 16 residues. Only in-frame clones appear in the TCRdb table, and some are missing; sequencing was by immunoSEQ multiplex PCR. The sample lists about 120,000 clones, 80% to 95% seen once, with 13% to 15% in the top ten. The sample originates from a study of T cell responses to AZD1222 COVID-19 vaccine. Study in general: Samples with a second dose at about 4 or about 12 weeks were pooled together.

General study results and limits: Donor demographics were predominantly white British with a female majority; clonal diversity may be underestimated. Spike was spanned by vaccine-associated CD4 TCRs, with dominance at 160-218 and 743-854.

V is TRBV27 and J is TRBJ2-4; D is uncertain. This specimen was peripheral blood, taken on day 0 of AZD1222 vaccination. This receptor was taken from an adult in good health. CDR3 bases: TGTGCCAGCAGTTCTAGATCGACCGTAGCCAAAAACATTCAGTACTTC. Translating gives CASSSRSTVAKNIQYF.